The present TCR beta chain was sequenced within a study of HIV-infected patients and healthy controls. Whole-study findings and limits: Eight alpha and eight beta V genes differed significantly in mean usage between HIV-infected patients and controls. Healthy controls carried many MAIT alpha-chain CDR3s, while HIV+ repertoires had few. During therapy, HIV-associated CDR3s fell significantly in frequency, while CMV-associated CDR3s did not change significantly.

Reverse transcription used 450 to 650 ng RNA and constant-region primers for alpha and beta. Each of the alpha and beta chains got its own library through chain-specific third strand synthesis with indices. TCRdb re-called the 5' RACE reads with MiXCR, one entry per CDR3 protein. The repertoire holds around 16,000 distinct CDR3 sequences, around 9.2% seen once, with less than 6.5% in the top ten. This clonotype was counted many times. Its antigen is not identified. Whole blood was used without fractionation, so all unsorted peripheral T cells were included. The TCR originated in an adult in good health. The sequenced sample consisted of blood.

Written as DNA, the CDR3 is TGTGCCAGCAGTGGCGGGACTAGCGGGGGAAGGGGGCAGTTCTTC. Residues: CASSGGTSGGRGQFF. V gene TRBV6-1 combines with J gene TRBJ2-1, with TRBD2 identical over 14 bases. Germline loops: CDR1 MNHNS, CDR2 SASEGT. V shed 4 bases and J 12 bases; nucleotides not matched to a gene: 8. The length of the CDR3 is 15 residues.